This entry is about one T cell receptor (beta chain). What it recognizes is unknown. Germline V gives CDR1 MRHNA, CDR2 SNTAGT. V gave up 6 bases and J gave up 0 bases, with 10 bases separating them. CDR3 length: 14 residues. Profiled with immunoSEQ multiplex PCR; TCRdb holds only in-frame clones, not every one. The sample includes some 8,300 clones, 74% of them seen just once. This record belongs to a study of chemoradiotherapy in HPV16-positive cancers. Study-level results: The functional HPV-specific definition rests on just a couple of HPV16-positive patients. During treatment, candidate HPV-specific clones and E7-related motifs expanded in tumor. HPV-responsive T-cell expansion during chemoradiotherapy was linked to improved recurrence-free survival in HPV16-positive patients.

Repeated repertoire sampling spanned the course of chemoradiotherapy. This specimen was collected from a patient who underwent chemoradiotherapy. This TCR derives from a human donor with HPV-associated anogenital cancer. The genes are TRBV6-4 and TRBJ2-3, with a tentative D call TRBD2 (6 bases). CDR3 loop: CASSEEGSTDTQYF. The CDR3, as DNA: TGTGCCAGCAGCGAGGAGGGGAGCACAGATACGCAGTATTTT.